This TCR beta chain was profiled in a study of cytomegalovirus exposure and HLA in healthy donors. Study-level points and caveats: The tendency of first-cohort TCR clusters to co-occur in the 110 or so validation repertoires emerged from a later analysis. CMV antigen specificity was confirmed in vitro for a few CMV-associated chains.

Germline V gives CDR1 MNHNY, CDR2 SVGAGI (reference sequence). V lost 4 bases and J lost 6, with 16 bases in between. This CDR3 spans 15 amino acids. Repertoires were generated with immunoSEQ multiplex PCR, while TCRdb's copy carries only in-frame clones and drops some. The table records about 140,000 clones, 94% of them present only once. From the roughly 110-subject validation cohort, which was separate from the roughly 630-subject first cohort, the donors were drawn. With respect to this clone: Its antigen is unknown.

This clonotype was obtained from a man younger than 30 in good health and CMV-seropositive. V usage is TRBV6-6 and J usage is TRBJ1-5; D is perhaps TRBD1 (6 bases). The sample consisted of PBMCs. CDR3 loop: CASSWDTSSSQPQHF. In DNA, the CDR3 is TGTGCCAGCAGTTGGGACACCTCATCTAGTCAGCCCCAGCATTTT.